This TCR beta chain was recovered during a study of T cell repertoires in cytomegalovirus infection. Germline CDR1 reads SNHLY; CDR2 reads FYNNEI. Trimming removed 6 bases from V and 8 bases from J; junction bases left unmatched: 11. The CDR3 consists of 16 residues. TCRdb analysed the reads with MiXCR anew, one entry per CDR3 protein. Of hundreds of thousands of distinct CDR3 sequences listed, roughly a sixth are singletons. This clonotype turned up a few times. Sequenced input: PBMCs. This clonotype was sampled from a human donor in good health (CMV status not recorded). Some clones in this sample may be carry-over from other donors' samples. This sequence joins TRBV2 and TRBJ2-2; TRBD2 matches at 11 bases. The CDR3 DNA follows: TGTGCCAGCAGGAGCGGGACTAGCGGCATAAGTGGGGAGCTGTTTTTT. This sequence encodes CASRSGTSGISGELFF.